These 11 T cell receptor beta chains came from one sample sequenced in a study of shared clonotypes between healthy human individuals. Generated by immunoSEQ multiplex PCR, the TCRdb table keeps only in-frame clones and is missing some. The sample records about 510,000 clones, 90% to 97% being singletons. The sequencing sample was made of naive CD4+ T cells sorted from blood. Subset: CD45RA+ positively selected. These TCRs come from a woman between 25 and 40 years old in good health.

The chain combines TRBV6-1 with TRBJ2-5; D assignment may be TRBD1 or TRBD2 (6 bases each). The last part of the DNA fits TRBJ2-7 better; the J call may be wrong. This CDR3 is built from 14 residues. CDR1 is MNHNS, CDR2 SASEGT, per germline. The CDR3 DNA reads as TGTGCCAGCTCGGCCAGGGGACTCTCCTACGAGCAGTACTTC. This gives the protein CASSARGLSYEQYF.

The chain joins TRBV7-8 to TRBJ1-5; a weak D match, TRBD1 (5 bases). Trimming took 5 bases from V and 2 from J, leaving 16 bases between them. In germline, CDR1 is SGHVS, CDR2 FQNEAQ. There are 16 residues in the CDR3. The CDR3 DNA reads TGTGCCAGCAGCCCAGGGCCGGTGTATGGCAATCAGCCCCAGCATTTT. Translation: CASSPGPVYGNQPQHF.

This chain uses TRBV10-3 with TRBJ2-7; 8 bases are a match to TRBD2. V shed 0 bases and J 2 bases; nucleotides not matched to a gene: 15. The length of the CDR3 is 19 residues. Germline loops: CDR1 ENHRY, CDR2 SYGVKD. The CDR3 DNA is TGTGCCATCAGTGAGTCGGCTAGCGGGTCCCTTAGGGAAACCTACGAGCAGTACTTC. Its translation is CAISESASGSLRETYEQYF.

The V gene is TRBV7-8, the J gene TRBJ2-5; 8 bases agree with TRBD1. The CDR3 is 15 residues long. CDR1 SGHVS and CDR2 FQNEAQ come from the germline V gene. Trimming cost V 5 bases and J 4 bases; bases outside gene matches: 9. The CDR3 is CASSGRTGKIETQYF. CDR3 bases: TGTGCCAGCAGCGGCAGGACAGGGAAAATAGAGACCCAGTACTTC.

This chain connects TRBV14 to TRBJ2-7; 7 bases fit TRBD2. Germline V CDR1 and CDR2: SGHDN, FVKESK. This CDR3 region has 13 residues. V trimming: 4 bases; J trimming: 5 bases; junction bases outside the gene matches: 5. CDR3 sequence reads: CASSRTSKHEQYF. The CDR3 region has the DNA TGTGCCAGCAGCCGGACTAGTAAGCACGAGCAGTACTTC.

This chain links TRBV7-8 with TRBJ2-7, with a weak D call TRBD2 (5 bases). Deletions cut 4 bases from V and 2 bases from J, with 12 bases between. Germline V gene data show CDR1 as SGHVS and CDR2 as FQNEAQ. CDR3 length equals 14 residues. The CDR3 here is CASSSGLFPYEQYF. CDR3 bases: TGTGCCAGCAGCTCCGGACTTTTTCCCTACGAGCAGTACTTC. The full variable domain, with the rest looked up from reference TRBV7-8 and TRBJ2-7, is GAGVSQSPRYKVAKRGQDVALRCDPISGHVSLFWYQQALGQGPEFLTYFQNEAQLDKSGLPSDRFFAERPEGSVSTLKIQRTQQEDSAVYLCASSSGLFPYEQYFGPGTRLTVT.

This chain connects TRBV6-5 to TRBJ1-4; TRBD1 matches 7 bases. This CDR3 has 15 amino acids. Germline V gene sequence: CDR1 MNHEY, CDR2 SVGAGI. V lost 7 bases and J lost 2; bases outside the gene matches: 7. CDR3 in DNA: TGTGCCAGCAAACCACTACAGGGGACTAATGAAAAACTGTTTTTT. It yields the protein CASKPLQGTNEKLFF.

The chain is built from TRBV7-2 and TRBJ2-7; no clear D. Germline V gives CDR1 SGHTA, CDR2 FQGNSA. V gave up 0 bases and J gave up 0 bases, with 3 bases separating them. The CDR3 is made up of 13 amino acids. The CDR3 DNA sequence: TGTGCCAGCAGCTTAGCCCACTCCTACGAGCAGTACTTC. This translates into CASSLAHSYEQYF.

CDR3 coding DNA: TGTGCCAGCAGCGAGCAAGGACTAGCCTCGGCCCTAGATACGCAGTATTTT. This codes for CASSEQGLASALDTQYF. The V and J genes are TRBV11-1 and TRBJ2-3; TRBD2 matches 8 bases. V gave up 5 bases and J gave up 5 bases; unmatched junction bases: 15. CDR3 length: 17 residues. Germline V gives CDR1 SGHAT, CDR2 FQDESV (reference sequence).

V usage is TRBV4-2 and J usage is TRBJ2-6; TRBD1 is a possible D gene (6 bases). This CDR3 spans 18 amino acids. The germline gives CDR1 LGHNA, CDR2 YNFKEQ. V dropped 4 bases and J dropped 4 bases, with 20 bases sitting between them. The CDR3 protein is CASSRNGDTYSGANVLTF. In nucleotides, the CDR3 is TGTGCCAGCAGCCGGAATGGGGACACGTACTCGGGGGCCAACGTCCTGACTTTC.

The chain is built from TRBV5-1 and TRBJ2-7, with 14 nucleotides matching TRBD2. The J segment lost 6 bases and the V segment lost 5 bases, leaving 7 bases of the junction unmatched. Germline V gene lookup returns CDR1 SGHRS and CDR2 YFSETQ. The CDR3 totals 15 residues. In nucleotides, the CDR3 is TGCGCCAGCAGGAGTGGACTAGCGGGAGGTAGCGAGCAGTACTTC. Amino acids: CASRSGLAGGSEQYF.